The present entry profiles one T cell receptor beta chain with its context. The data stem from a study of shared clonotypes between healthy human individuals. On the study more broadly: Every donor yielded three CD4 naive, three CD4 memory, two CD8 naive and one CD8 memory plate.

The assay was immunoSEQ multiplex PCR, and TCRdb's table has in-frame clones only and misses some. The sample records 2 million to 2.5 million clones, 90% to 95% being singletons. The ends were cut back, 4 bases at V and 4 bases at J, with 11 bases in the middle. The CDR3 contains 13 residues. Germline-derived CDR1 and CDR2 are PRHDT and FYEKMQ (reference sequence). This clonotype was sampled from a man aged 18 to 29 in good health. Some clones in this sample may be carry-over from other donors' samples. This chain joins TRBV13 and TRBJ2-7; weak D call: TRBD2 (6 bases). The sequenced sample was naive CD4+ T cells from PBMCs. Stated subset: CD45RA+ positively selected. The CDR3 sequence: CASSSGSDYEQYF. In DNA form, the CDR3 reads TGTGCCAGCAGCTCCGGGAGCGATTACGAGCAGTACTTC.